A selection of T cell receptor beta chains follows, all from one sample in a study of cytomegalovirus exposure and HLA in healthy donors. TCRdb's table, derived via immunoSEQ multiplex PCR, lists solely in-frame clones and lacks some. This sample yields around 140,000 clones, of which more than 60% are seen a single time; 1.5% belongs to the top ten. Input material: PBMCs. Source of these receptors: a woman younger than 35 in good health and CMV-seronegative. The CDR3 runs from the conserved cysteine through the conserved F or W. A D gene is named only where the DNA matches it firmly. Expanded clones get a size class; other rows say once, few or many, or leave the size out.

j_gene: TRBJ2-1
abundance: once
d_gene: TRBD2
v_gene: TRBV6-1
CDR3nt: TGTGCCAGCAGCGAAAATAGCGGGAAGTTCAATGAGCAGTTCTTC
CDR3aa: CASSENSGKFNEQFF

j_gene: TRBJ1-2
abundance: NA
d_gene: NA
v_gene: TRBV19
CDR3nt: TGTGCCAGTAGCGTCAGTCGATATGGCTACACCTTC
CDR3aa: CASSVSRYGYTF

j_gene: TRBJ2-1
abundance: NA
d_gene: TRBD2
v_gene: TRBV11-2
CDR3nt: TGTGCCAGCAGCCCCGGGGTAGCGGGAGTGAATGAGCAGTTCTTC
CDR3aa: CASSPGVAGVNEQFF

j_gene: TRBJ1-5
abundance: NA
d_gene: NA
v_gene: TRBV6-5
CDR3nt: TGTGCCAGCAGTTACTCGTCGGGGGGCTACAATCAGCCCCAGCATTTT
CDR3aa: CASSYSSGGYNQPQHF

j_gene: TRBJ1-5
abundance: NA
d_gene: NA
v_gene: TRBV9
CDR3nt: TGTGCCAGCAGCGATCGGGGGGATCAGCCCCAGCATTTT
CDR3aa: CASSDRGDQPQHF

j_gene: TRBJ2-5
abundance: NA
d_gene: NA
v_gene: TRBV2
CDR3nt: TGTGCCAGCAAGGTTGGGGCTTTTCGGGAGCAGTACTTC
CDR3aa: CASKVGAFREQYF

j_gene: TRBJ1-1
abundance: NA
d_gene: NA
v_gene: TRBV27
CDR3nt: TGTGCCAGCAGTTTATCGCCGGGTACGAACACTGAAGCTTTCTTT
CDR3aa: CASSLSPGTNTEAFF

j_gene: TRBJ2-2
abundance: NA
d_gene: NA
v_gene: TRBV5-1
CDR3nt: TGCGCCAGCAGCACCGAGGGGGGGCGAGACACCGGGGAGCTGTTTTTT
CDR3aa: CASSTEGGRDTGELFF

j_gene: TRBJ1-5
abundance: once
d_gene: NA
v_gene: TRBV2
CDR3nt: TGTGCCAGCAGGGCGAAGGGGGGGGCATATCAGCCCCAGCATTTT
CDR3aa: CASRAKGGAYQPQHF

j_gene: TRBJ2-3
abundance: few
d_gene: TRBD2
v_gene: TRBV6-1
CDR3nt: TGTGCCAGCAGTAAAACTAGCGGGAGCACAGATACGCAGTATTTT
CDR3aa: CASSKTSGSTDTQYF

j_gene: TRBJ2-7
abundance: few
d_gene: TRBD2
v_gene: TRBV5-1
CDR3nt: TGCGCCAGCAGCTTGCCTCTAGCGGATGCCTACGAGCAGTACTTC
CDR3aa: CASSLPLADAYEQYF

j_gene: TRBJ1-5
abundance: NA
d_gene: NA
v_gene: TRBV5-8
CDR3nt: TGTGCCAGCAGCCTTACACAGCCCCAGCATTTT
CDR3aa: CASSLTQPQHF

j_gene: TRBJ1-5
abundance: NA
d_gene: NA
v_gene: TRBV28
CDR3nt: TGTGCCAGCATCAGGACCGGGGTATTGACAGGATTCAATCAGCCCCAGCATTTT
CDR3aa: CASIRTGVLTGFNQPQHF

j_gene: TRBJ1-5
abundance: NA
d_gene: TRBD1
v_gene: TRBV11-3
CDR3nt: TGTGCCAGCAGCCAGAGAAGGGAAGACAGGGCCAGCAATCAGCCCCAGCATTTT
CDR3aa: CASSQRREDRASNQPQHF

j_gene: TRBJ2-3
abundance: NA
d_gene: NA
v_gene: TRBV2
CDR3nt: TGTGCCAGCAAAGGGGAGGCAGATACGCAGTATTTT
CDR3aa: CASKGEADTQYF

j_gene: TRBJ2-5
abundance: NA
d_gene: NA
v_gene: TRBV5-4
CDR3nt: TGTGCCAGCAGCTTGGGACTACTTGAAGAGACCCAGTACTTC
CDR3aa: CASSLGLLEETQYF

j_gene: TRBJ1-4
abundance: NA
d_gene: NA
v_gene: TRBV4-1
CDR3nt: TGCGCCAGCAGCCAAGAAAGGGGGAATGAAAAACTGTTTTTT
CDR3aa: CASSQERGNEKLFF

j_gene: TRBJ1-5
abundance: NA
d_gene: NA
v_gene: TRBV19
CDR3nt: TGTGCCAGTAGTATGGGGTTATTCCGGGACACGGGGAATCAGCCCCAGCATTTT
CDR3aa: CASSMGLFRDTGNQPQHF

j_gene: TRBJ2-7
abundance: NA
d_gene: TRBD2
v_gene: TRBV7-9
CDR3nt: TGTGCCAGCAGCTCCTTGGGACTACTCGACGAGCAGTACTTC
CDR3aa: CASSSLGLLDEQYF

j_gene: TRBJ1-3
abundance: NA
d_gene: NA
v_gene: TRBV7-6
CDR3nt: TGTGCCAGCAGCTTAGGTGGGAGTGGAAACACCATATATTTT
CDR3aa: CASSLGGSGNTIYF

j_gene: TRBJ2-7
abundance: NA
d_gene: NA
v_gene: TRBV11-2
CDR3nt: TGCGGCCGTAGCAGGGGCCGTCCGGGCGAGCAGTACTTC
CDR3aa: CGRSRGRPGEQYF

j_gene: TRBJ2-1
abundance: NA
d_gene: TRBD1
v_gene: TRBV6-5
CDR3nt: TGTGCCAGCAGGTGGACAGGGTCGGATGAGCAGTTCTTC
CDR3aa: CASRWTGSDEQFF

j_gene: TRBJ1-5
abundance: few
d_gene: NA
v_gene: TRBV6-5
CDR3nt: TGTGCCAGCAGTTGGGGAGGGGAACAGCCCCAGCATTTT
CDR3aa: CASSWGGEQPQHF

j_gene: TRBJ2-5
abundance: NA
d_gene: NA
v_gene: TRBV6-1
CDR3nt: TGTGCCAGCAGTGAACTTACACCGGGCGGGGAGACCCAGTACTTC
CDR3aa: CASSELTPGGETQYF

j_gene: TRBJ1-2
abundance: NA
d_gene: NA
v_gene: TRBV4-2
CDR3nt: TGTGCCAGCAGCCAACCGACAACTAACTATGGCTACACCTTC
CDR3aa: CASSQPTTNYGYTF

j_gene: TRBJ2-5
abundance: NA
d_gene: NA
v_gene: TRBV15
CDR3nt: TGTGCCACCAGCAGAGATGGAACGGGCGGGGAGACCCAGTACTTC
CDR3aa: CATSRDGTGGETQYF

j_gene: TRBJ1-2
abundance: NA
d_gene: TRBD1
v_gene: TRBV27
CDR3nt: TGTGCCAGCAGCTGGACAGGAGGTATTGGGCCCTATGGCTACACCTTC
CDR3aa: CASSWTGGIGPYGYTF

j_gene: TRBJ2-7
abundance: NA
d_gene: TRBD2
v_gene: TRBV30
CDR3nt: TGTGCCTGGAAACTAGCGGGAGCCGAGCAGTACTTC
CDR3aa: CAWKLAGAEQYF

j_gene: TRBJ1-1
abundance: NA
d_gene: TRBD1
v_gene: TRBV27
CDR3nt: TGTGCCAGCAGGACGTACACAGGGGGCCCCGAAGCTTTCTTT
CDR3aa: CASRTYTGGPEAFF

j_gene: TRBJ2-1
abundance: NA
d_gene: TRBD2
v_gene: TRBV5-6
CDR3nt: TGTGCCAGCAGCTCTTTGAGCGGGGGGCAGTTCTTC
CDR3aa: CASSSLSGGQFF

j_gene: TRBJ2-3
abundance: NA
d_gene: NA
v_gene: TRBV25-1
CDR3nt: TGTGCCAGCAGCATTCCGGGAGCGAGAGATACGCAGTATTTT
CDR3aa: CASSIPGARDTQYF

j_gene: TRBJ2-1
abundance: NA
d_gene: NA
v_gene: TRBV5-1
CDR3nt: TGCGCCAGCAGCTTCCGGGAGAAGTGGGATGAGCAGTTCTTC
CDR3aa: CASSFREKWDEQFF

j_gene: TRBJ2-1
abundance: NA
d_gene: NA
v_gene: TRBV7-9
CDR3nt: TGTGCCAGCAGCTCGGGGGAGTTTGAGCAGTTCTTC
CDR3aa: CASSSGEFEQFF

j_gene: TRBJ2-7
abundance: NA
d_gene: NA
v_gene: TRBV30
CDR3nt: TGTGCCTGGAGTGGAAACTCCCGAGGCGAGCAGTACTTC
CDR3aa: CAWSGNSRGEQYF

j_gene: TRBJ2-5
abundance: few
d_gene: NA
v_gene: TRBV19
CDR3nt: TGTGCCACCGCCGCCTCGGGGACCCAGTACTTC
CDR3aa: CATAASGTQYF

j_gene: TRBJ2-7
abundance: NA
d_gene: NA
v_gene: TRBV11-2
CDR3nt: TGTGCCAGCAGCAATAGCTACGAGCAGTACTTC
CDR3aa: CASSNSYEQYF

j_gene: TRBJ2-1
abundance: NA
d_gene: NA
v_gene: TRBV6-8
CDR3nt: TGTGCCAGCAGACTGGGACTTTCGAGCTCCTACAATGAGCAGTTCTTC
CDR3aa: CASRLGLSSSYNEQFF

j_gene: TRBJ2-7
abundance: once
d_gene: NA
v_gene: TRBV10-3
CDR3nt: TGTGCCATCAGTGAAGAGAGACAGGCGGAGACGGGCTCCTACGAGCAGTACTTC
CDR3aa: CAISEERQAETGSYEQYF

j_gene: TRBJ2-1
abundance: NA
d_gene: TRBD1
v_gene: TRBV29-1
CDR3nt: TGCAGCGTTGGGGACAGGTACCTACCCGGGGATGAGCAGTTCTTC
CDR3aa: CSVGDRYLPGDEQFF

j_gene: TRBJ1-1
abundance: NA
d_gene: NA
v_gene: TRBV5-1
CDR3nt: TGCGCCAGCAGCGGGGGCGGGGGGTACACTGAAGCTTTCTTT
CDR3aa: CASSGGGGYTEAFF

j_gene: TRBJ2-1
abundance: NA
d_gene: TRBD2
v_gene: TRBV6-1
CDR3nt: TGTGCCAGCAGTGAAGCCGGCTCGACTAGCGGGATTGACAATGAGCAGTTCTTC
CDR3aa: CASSEAGSTSGIDNEQFF

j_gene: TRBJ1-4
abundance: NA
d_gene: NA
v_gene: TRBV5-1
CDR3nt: TGCGCCAGCAGGGAATCAAACAGGGCTGGTGAAAAACTGTTTTTT
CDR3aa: CASRESNRAGEKLFF

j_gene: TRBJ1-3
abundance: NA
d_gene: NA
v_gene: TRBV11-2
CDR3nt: TGTGCCAGCAGGCCCCTCGGAGGGTTCGGTGTCGGCTCTGGAAACACCATATATTTT
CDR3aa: CASRPLGGFGVGSGNTIYF

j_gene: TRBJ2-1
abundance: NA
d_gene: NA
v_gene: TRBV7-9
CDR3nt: TGTGCCAGCAGCTTACCATTGGGCAGCAATCCATCCCACATCAATGAGCAGTTCTTC
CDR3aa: CASSLPLGSNPSHINEQFF

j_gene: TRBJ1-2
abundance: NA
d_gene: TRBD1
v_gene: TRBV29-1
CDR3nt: TGCAGCGCCCAAGGGGGCGCGAGGGGCTACACCTTC
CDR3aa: CSAQGGARGYTF

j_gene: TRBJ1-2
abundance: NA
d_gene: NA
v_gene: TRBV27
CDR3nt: TGTGCCAGCAGTTCCCGCCGTGGCGGAGCTAACTATGGCTACACCTTC
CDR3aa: CASSSRRGGANYGYTF

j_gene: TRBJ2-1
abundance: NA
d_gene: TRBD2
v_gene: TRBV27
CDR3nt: TGTGCCAGCAGTTTATCTCCTAGCGGGAGGCCATACAATGAGCAGTTCTTC
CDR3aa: CASSLSPSGRPYNEQFF

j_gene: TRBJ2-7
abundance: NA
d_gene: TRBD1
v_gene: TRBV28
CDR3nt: TGTGCCAGTCACCGGGACAGCAATTCCTACGAGCAGTACTTC
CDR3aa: CASHRDSNSYEQYF

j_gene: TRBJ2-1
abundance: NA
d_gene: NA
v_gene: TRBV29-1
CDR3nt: TGCAGCGCCCAGGGGCAGGATAACCGTAATGAGCAGTTCTTC
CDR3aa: CSAQGQDNRNEQFF

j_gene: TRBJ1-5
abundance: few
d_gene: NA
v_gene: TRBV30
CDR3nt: TGTGCCTGGAGTCCACGAGGGGGATGGCAGCCCCAGCATTTT
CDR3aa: CAWSPRGGWQPQHF

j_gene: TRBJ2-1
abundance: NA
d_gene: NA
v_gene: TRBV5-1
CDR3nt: TGCGCCAGCAGAGCAAGGACTAACTGGTTCTTC
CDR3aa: CASRARTNWFF

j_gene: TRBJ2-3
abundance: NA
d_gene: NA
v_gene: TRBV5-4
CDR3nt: TGTGCCAGCAGCTTGGACTCCGGGAGAGATACGCAGTATTTT
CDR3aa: CASSLDSGRDTQYF

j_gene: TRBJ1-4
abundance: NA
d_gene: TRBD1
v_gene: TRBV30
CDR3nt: TGTGCCTGGAGTGCCAAGACAGGGGATGAAAAACTGTTTTTT
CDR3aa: CAWSAKTGDEKLFF

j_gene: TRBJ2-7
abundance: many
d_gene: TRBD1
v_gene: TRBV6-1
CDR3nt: TGTGCCAGCAGTGAAGCACAGGGGCACGAGCAGTACTTC
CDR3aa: CASSEAQGHEQYF

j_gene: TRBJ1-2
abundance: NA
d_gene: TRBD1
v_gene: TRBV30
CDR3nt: TGTGCCTGGGGGGACAGGAACTATGGCTACACCTTC
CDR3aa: CAWGDRNYGYTF

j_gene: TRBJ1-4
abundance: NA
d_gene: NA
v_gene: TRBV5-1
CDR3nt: TGCGCCAGCAGCCCGCGGGTTCGTGATTTT
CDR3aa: CASSPRVRDF